This T cell receptor (beta chain) stems from a study of T cells expressing NK-cell markers. The wider study: Underlying the TCR beta repertoires were sorted CD3+CD56+NKG2C+, CD3+CD56+NKG2C- and CD3+CD56-NKG2C+ T cells. Most of the eight sequenced donors were classified as HCMV-seropositive, and one was classified as seronegative.

This CDR3 has 13 residues. CDR1 MNHNS and CDR2 SASEGT come from the germline V gene. 5'RACE template switching with UMIs produced the TCR beta cDNA. TCRdb reprocessed the 5' RACE reads and keeps a single row for each CDR3 protein, giving no DNA. The sample is made up of about 180,000 distinct CDR3 sequences, and the top ten hold around 21% of it. About this clonotype itself: Its antigen is undetermined.

Study-wide results and caveats: Dominant NKG2C+ clonotype frequencies of roughly 1.0-7.5% of CD8+ T cells were measured in about 6 donors.

The sequence was collected from a man between 18 and 69 years old in good health. The sample consisted of blood T cells: a sorted CD56 or NKG2C T cell subset, CD4+ or CD8+ T cells, or bulk PBMC T cells (not recorded which). The chain couples TRBV6-1 to TRBJ2-5; TCRdb returns TRBD1, unconfirmable since there is no DNA. This CDR3 is CASRTTGVETQYF.